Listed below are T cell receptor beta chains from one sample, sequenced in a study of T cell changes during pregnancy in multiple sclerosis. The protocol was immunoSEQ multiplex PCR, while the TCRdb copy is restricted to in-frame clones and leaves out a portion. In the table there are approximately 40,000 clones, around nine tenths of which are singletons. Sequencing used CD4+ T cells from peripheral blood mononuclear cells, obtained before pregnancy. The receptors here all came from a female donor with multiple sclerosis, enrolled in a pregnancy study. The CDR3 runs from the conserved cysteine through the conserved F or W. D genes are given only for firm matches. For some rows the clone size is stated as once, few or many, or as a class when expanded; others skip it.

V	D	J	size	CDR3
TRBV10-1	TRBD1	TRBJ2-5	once	CASSESGGAETQYF
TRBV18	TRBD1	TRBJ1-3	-	CASSLGQAFSGNTIYF
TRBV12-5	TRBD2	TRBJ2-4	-	CASGPDGLVKNIQYF
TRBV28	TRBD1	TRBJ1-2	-	CASSQQGVRGYTF
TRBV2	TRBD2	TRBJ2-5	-	CASSESGGKETQYF
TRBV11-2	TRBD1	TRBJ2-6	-	CASSLYRTGGAGANVLTF
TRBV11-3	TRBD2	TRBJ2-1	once	CASSLALGGGRATEQFF
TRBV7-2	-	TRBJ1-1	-	CASSLNRVNTEAFF
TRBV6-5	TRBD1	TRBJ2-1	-	CASRDGTGDYNEQFF
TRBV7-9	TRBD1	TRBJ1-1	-	CASSPQTGVGTEAFF
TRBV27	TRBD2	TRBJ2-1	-	CASSSTGTSALIFYNEQFF
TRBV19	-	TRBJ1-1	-	CASKVGQKGAEAFF
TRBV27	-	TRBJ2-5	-	CASSALGAAQETQYF
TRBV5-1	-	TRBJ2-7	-	CASSFPEDAPGPNYEQYF
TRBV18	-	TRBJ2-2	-	CASSPLGQQNTGELFF
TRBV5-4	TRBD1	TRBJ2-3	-	CASSPGQGGTDTQYF
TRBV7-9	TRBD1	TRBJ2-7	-	CASSLWTGSYEQYF
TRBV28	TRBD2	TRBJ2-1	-	CASGFPRAGGPGEQFF
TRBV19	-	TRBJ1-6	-	CASSMVLGVTYNSPLHF
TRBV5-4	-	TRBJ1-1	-	CASSLRGQNTEAFF
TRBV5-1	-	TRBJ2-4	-	CASSLDRAKNIQYF
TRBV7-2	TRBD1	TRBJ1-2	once	CASSLAAGGDYGYTF
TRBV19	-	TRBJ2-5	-	CASSRTDRAGETQYF
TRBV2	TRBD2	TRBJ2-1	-	CASSAASGARNEQFF
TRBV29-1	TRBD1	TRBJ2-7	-	CSAQQGGSYEQYF
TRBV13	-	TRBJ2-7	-	CASSFDGYEQYF
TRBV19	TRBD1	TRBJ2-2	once	CASSPTGVPGELFF
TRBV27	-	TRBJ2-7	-	CASSLRGEQYF
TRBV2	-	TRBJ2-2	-	CASSGAGATGELFF
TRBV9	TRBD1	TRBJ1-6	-	CASSRTGGDNSPLHF
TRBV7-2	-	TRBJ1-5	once	CASSFQRGLNQPQHF
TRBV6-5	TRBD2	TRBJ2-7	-	CASSTSGLDYEQYF
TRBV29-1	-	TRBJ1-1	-	CSAAGHLNTEAFF
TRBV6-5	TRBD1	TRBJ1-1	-	CASSPGTAYTEAFF
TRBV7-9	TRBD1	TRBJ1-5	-	CASTGTDNQPQHF
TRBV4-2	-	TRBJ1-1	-	CASSHLRTAEAFF
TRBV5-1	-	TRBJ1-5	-	CASSDQGGDQPQHF
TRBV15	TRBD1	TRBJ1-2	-	CATSRGGTGAANYGYTF
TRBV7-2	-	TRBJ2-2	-	CASSLVIGGRGELFF
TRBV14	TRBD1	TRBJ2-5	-	CASSQDWRTGTGGRETQYF
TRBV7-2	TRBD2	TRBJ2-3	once	CASSRLAGGSTDTQYF